What follows are 27 T cell receptor beta chains derived from one specimen sequenced in a study of T cell changes during pregnancy in multiple sclerosis. The method was immunoSEQ multiplex PCR; TCRdb's version includes in-frame clones alone and lacks a portion of them. The profile shows 45,000 to 50,000 clones, approximately 90% of them singletons. Sequencing used CD4+ T cells from peripheral blood mononuclear cells, obtained in the second trimester of pregnancy. Receptor source: a female donor in good health, enrolled as a control in a pregnancy study.

The count of this clone is one. The chain links TRBV7-2 to TRBJ1-2, with D tentatively TRBD1 (6 bases). Germline V gives CDR1 SGHTA, CDR2 FQGNSA. CDR3 length: 14 amino acids. Trimming cost V 7 bases and J 7 bases, with 19 bases left between them. The CDR3, as DNA: TGTGCCAGCACTAGGACAGCCGTTGAGAGTGGCTACACCTTC. Protein: CASTRTAVESGYTF.

The genes are TRBV7-3 and TRBJ2-1; 12 bases map to TRBD2. The CDR3 runs 15 residues. V was clipped by 2 bases and J by 4 bases; unmatched bases: 0. CDR1 is SGHTA, CDR2 FQGTGA, per germline. CDR3 sequence reads: CASSLLAGGYNEQFF. DNA of the CDR3: TGTGCCAGCAGCTTACTAGCGGGGGGGTACAATGAGCAGTTCTTC.

J is TRBJ2-6 and V is TRBV6-1; D is possibly TRBD2 (5 bases). Germline V gene sequence: CDR1 MNHNS, CDR2 SASEGT. V was shortened by 5 bases and J by 4 bases, with 9 bases between the two germline ends. The CDR3 runs to 14 residues. In DNA form, the CDR3 reads TGTGCCAGCAGTCATCGGGGAGGGGCCAACGTCCTGACTTTC. It specifies CASSHRGGANVLTF.

This clone was recorded only once. The chain employs TRBV6-4 and TRBJ2-5, with 9 nucleotides matching TRBD2. Germline V gene lookup returns CDR1 MRHNA and CDR2 SNTAGT. The CDR3 extends over 15 amino acids. V lost 6 bases to trimming and J lost 4 bases; unmatched junction nucleotides: 9. CDR3 region: CASRTGTSFGETQYF. The DNA of the CDR3 is TGTGCCAGCAGAACCGGGACTAGCTTTGGAGAGACCCAGTACTTC.

This sequence joins TRBV11-3 and TRBJ2-2, with D unresolved. Deletions cut 2 bases from V and 6 bases from J, with 13 bases between. The CDR3 is 15 amino acids. Looked up from germline, CDR1 is SGHNT and CDR2 is YENEEA. The CDR3 region is CASSLQPGSPGELFF. Written as DNA, the CDR3 is TGTGCCAGCAGCTTACAACCAGGTAGTCCCGGGGAGCTGTTTTTT.

V is TRBV6-6 and J is TRBJ1-2, with 10 positions matching TRBD1. The CDR3 consists of 14 residues. Germline loops: CDR1 MNHNY, CDR2 SVGAGI (reference sequence). Unmatched junction bases numbered 4, after V lost 6 bases and J lost 3 bases. This CDR3 reads CASSGQGGDYGYTF. CDR3 DNA sequence: TGTGCCAGCAGCGGACAGGGGGGGGACTATGGCTACACCTTC.

The J gene is TRBJ2-1, the V gene TRBV11-3; 12 nucleotides match TRBD2. The V gene's germline CDR1 is SGHNT and CDR2 YENEEA. CDR3 length equals 13 residues. The junction had 1 base not matched to a gene; V was cut back by 5 bases and J by 8 bases. The CDR3 DNA sequence: TGTGCCAGCAGCCGACTAGCGGGAGATGAGCAGTTCTTC. As protein: CASSRLAGDEQFF.

As for this clone: This sample also contains other DNA sequences that code for the same CDR3. In DNA, the CDR3 is TGTGCCAGCAGTTTTTACGGGACTAGGGACGAGCAGTACTTC. Translation: CASSFYGTRDEQYF. The chain uses TRBV6-5 and TRBJ2-7; 8 bases are shared with TRBD2. The CDR3 consists of 14 residues. V shed 4 bases, J shed 5 bases, and the junction held 7 bases outside the gene matches. CDR1 is MNHEY and CDR2 is SVGAGI in the germline V gene.

The V gene is TRBV9, the J gene TRBJ2-1; weak D call: TRBD2 (5 bases). The CDR3 covers 18 residues. The V and J ends lost 0 bases and 0 bases respectively, with 16 bases between them. The germline V gene has CDR1 SGDLS and CDR2 YYNGEE. The CDR3 protein is CASSVGLLGESSYNEQFF. The CDR3 coding sequence is TGTGCCAGCAGCGTAGGGTTACTCGGGGAGAGCTCCTACAATGAGCAGTTCTTC.

The chain couples TRBV19 to TRBJ1-4, with D maybe TRBD1 (5 bases). Per the germline V gene, CDR1 is LNHDA and CDR2 is SQIVND (reference sequence). This CDR3 is built from 16 residues. The V and J ends lost 4 bases and 5 bases respectively, with 17 bases between them. The CDR3 here is CASSRTQRGRNEKLFF. The CDR3 coding sequence is TGTGCCAGTAGTAGGACACAGCGGGGTAGGAATGAAAAACTGTTTTTT.

The rearrangement joins TRBV7-2 to TRBJ1-2; 10 nucleotides match TRBD1. The CDR3 sequence is 15 residues long. After removal of 5 bases from V and 6 bases from J, the junction contained 9 bases not matched to a gene. Germline CDR1 reads SGHTA; CDR2 reads FQGNSA. CDR3 in amino acids: CASSLTRDRGNGYTF. CDR3 sequence (DNA): TGTGCCAGCAGCCTGACCCGGGACAGGGGTAATGGCTACACCTTC. Supplemented by reference TRBV7-2 and TRBJ1-2, the full variable domain reads GAGVSQSPSNKVTEKGKDVELRCDPISGHTALYWYRQSLGQGLEFLIYFQGNSAPDKSGLPSDRFSAERTGGSVSTLTIQRTQQEDSAVYLCASSLTRDRGNGYTFGSGTRLTVV.

The V and J genes are TRBV15 and TRBJ2-7; no firm D call. Germline-derived CDR1 and CDR2 are LNHNV and YYDKDF (reference sequence). The CDR3 runs 16 residues. Trimming removed 0 bases from V and 3 bases from J, with 15 bases in between. The CDR3 spells CATSRDLQVPHYEQYF. CDR3 coding DNA: TGTGCCACCAGCAGAGATCTTCAGGTCCCTCACTACGAGCAGTACTTC.

This clone has a single count. The rearrangement links TRBV18 to TRBJ2-1, with TRBD2 matching 11 bases. The CDR3 has 15 residues. CDR1 is KGHSH and CDR2 is LQKENI in the germline V gene. V dropped 1 base and J dropped 4; count of bases not matched to a gene: 0. The CDR3 coding sequence is TGTGCCAGCTCACCACTAGCGGGGGGGTACAATGAGCAGTTCTTC. Its protein is CASSPLAGGYNEQFF.

J is TRBJ2-7 and V is TRBV7-3; a weak D match, TRBD2 (7 bases). Germline values: CDR1 SGHTA, CDR2 FQGTGA. This CDR3 has 20 amino acids. Trimming cost V 3 bases and J 4 bases, with 31 bases left between them. The CDR3 bases are TGTGCCAGCAGCTTTGCTATAGGGGGGGCCAATTCCCAGGTCCCTTACGAGCAGTACTTC. Its protein product is CASSFAIGGANSQVPYEQYF.

V is TRBV9 and J is TRBJ2-3, with 8 bases matching TRBD1. The germline CDR1 and CDR2 sequences are SGDLS and YYNGEE. The V and J ends lost 2 bases and 2 bases, in that order; junction bases with no gene match: 4. CDR3 length equals 15 residues. The DNA for the CDR3 is TGTGCCAGCAGCGTTGGACAGGGTGTCACAGATACGCAGTATTTT. Its translation is CASSVGQGVTDTQYF.

The J gene is TRBJ2-5, the V gene TRBV2, with D possibly being TRBD1 (6 bases). The CDR3 loop spans 15 amino acids. Trimming pared 9 bases from V and 5 bases from J, leaving 22 bases between. CDR1 and CDR2 (germline): SNHLY, FYNNEI. The CDR3 protein is CARDPVRGRRETQYF. The CDR3 bases are TGTGCCAGGGATCCCGTCAGGGGTCGGAGGGAGACCCAGTACTTC. Based on the CDR3 plus reference TRBV2 and TRBJ2-5, the full variable domain is EPEVTQTPSHQVTQMGQEVILRCVPISNHLYFYWYRQILGQKVEFLVSFYNNEISEKSEIFDDQFSVERPDGSNFTLKIRSTKLEDSAMYFCARDPVRGRRETQYFGPGTRLLVL.

About this clone: Mismatch with germline at one junction end may stem from a read error. The chain links TRBV6-5 to TRBJ1-4, with 7 nucleotides matching TRBD1. Germline V gives CDR1 MNHEY, CDR2 SVGAGI. CDR3 size: 15 residues. CDR3 DNA sequence: TGTGCCAGCAGATACTTGGGACAGAAAAATGAAAAACTGTTTTTT. Its translation: CASRYLGQKNEKLFF.

This sequence joins TRBV7-3 and TRBJ1-1; TRBD1 agrees at 7 bases. The CDR3 runs 13 residues. V shed 4 bases and J 5 bases; nucleotides not matched to a gene: 4. Germline CDR1 is SGHTA and CDR2 is FQGTGA. The CDR3 loop reads CASSWTGRTEAFF. In nucleotides, the CDR3 is TGTGCCAGCAGCTGGACAGGTAGGACTGAAGCTTTCTTT.

This chain connects TRBV5-6 to TRBJ1-1; maybe TRBD1 (6 bases). CDR1 SGHDT and CDR2 YYEEEE come from the germline V gene. There are 14 residues in the CDR3. Trimming cost V 0 bases and J 7 bases, with 13 bases left between them. The CDR3 region has the DNA TGTGCCAGCAGCTTGGGCGTTACAGGGTTTGAAGCTTTCTTT. This sequence encodes CASSLGVTGFEAFF. The whole variable domain, remainder taken from reference TRBV5-6 and TRBJ1-1, is DAGVTQSPTHLIKTRGQQVTLRCSPKSGHDTVSWYQQALGQGPQFIFQYYEEEERQRGNFPDRFSGHQFPNYSSELNVNALLLGDSALYLCASSLGVTGFEAFFGQGTRLTVV.

This sequence joins TRBV19 and TRBJ1-2; no clear D gene. CDR3 length equals 13 residues. The V end was cut by 7 bases, the J end by 9 bases, with 18 bases between. Germline CDR1 is LNHDA and CDR2 is SQIVND (reference sequence). The CDR3 loop reads CASTSLRAGSYTF. The CDR3 nucleotides are TGTGCCAGTACTTCTTTGAGGGCGGGGAGCTACACCTTC.

This chain's CDR3 is CASSLAGGNQPQHF. The CDR3 DNA follows: TGTGCCAGCAGCTTGGCCGGGGGGAATCAGCCCCAGCATTTT. The rearrangement links TRBV5-4 to TRBJ1-5; D is possibly TRBD1 (5 bases). CDR1 and CDR2 from the germline V gene are SGHNT and YYREEE (reference sequence). Between the trimmed V and J ends, which lost 0 bases and 4 bases, there was a span of 8 bases. The CDR3 runs 14 residues.

The chain is built from TRBV11-3 and TRBJ2-1; 8 nucleotides agree with TRBD1. The CDR3 is 15 amino acids. Germline assignment: CDR1 SGHNT and CDR2 YENEEA. Germline trimming cut 5 bases from V and 1 base from J; bases unmatched to any gene: 4. CDR3 nucleotide sequence: TGTGCCAGCAGCCTCCGACAGGGGTCCTACAATGAGCAGTTCTTC. Amino acid sequence: CASSLRQGSYNEQFF.

The V and J genes are TRBV4-2 and TRBJ1-4; the match to TRBD1 covers 9 bases. The CDR3 covers 18 residues. Looked up from germline, CDR1 is LGHNA and CDR2 is YNFKEQ. Germline trimming cut 4 bases from V and 3 bases from J; bases unmatched to any gene: 12. CDR3 in DNA: TGTGCCAGCAGCCCACGGGACAGGGATCGGAGGGCTAATGAAAAACTGTTTTTT. Amino acid sequence: CASSPRDRDRRANEKLFF.

This clone was counted between two and nine times. V is TRBV19 and J is TRBJ1-5; possibly TRBD1 for D (5 bases). This CDR3 spans 15 amino acids. Trimming removed 9 bases from V and 3 bases from J, with 18 bases in between. The germline gives CDR1 LNHDA, CDR2 SQIVND (reference sequence). This CDR3 is CASCPPGLLNQPQHF. In DNA form, the CDR3 reads TGTGCCAGCTGCCCCCCGGGACTCCTCAATCAGCCCCAGCATTTT.

The genes are TRBV5-1 and TRBJ2-4, with 8 bases fitting TRBD2. The CDR3 loop spans 16 amino acids. Losses at the gene ends were 6 bases for V and 0 bases for J; bases not matched to a gene: 8. The germline V gene encodes CDR1 SGHRS and CDR2 YFSETQ. CDR3 in DNA: TGCGCCAGCACCGGGGGGGGCGGGAGAGCCAAAAACATTCAGTACTTC. It codes for CASTGGGGRAKNIQYF.

The chain couples TRBV7-2 to TRBJ1-4; D is unresolved. The CDR3 sequence is 15 residues long. Per germline, CDR1 SGHTA and CDR2 FQGNSA. Between the trimmed V and J ends, which lost 2 bases and 4 bases, there was a span of 11 bases. In nucleotides, the CDR3 is TGTGCCAGCAGCTTAATCCGGGAGCTTAATGAAAAACTGTTTTTT. Encoded protein: CASSLIRELNEKLFF.

The chain couples TRBV6-5 to TRBJ1-2; D is undetermined. V lost 5 bases and J 4 bases, leaving 17 bases between the germline ends. Germline CDR1 is MNHEY and CDR2 is SVGAGI. The CDR3 length is 15 residues. CDR3 loop: CASSRLNRSGYGYTF. Written as DNA, the CDR3 is TGTGCCAGCAGTCGCCTAAACAGATCCGGCTATGGCTACACCTTC.